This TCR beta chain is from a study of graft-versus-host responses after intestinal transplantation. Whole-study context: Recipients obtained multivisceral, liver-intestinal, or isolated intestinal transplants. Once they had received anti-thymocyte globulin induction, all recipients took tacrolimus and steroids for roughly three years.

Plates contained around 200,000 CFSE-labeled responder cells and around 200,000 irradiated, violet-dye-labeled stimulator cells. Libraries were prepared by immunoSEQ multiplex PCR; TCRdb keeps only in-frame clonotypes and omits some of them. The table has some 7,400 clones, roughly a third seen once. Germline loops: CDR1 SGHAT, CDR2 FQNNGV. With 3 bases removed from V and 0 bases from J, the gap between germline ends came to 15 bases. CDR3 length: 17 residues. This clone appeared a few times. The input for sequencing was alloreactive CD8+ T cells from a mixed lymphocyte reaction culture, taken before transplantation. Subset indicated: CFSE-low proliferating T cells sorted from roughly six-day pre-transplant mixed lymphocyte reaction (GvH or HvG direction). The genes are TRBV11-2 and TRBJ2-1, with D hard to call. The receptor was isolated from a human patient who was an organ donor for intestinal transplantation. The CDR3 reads CASSFAVSYSSYNEQFF. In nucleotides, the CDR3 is TGTGCCAGCAGCTTCGCCGTATCTTATAGCTCCTACAATGAGCAGTTCTTC.